The clone carrying this T cell receptor beta chain appeared once. In the original workflow: Reference gene primer amplification in the assay estimated nucleated cell counts. Generated by immunoSEQ multiplex PCR, the TCRdb table keeps only in-frame clones and is missing some. The DNA gave D and trimming, while V, J and clone size come from that table. The sample yields fewer than 200,000 clones, approximately 90% seen once. This specimen comes from a study of blood T cell repertoires in COVID-19. Study-level background: Whether acute or convalescent, the COVID-19 samples came from the United States, Italy and Spain. Sources were T cells, B-cell-depleted T cells, or PBMCs; the material itself was cDNA or gDNA.

Unmatched junction bases numbered 4, after V lost 3 bases and J lost 0 bases. Germline CDR1 KGHSH, CDR2 LQKENI. The CDR3 covers 15 residues. The sequencing input was peripheral blood. The gene calls are TRBV18 and TRBJ1-2, with 7 bases fitting TRBD1. This receptor was taken from a man aged 60 to 69 with acute or convalescent COVID-19. The DNA of the CDR3 is TGTGCCAGCTCACCGGGGACAGAAGCTAACTATGGCTACACCTTC. Its protein is CASSPGTEANYGYTF.